The sequence of this T cell receptor (beta chain) was determined in a study of CD8+ T cells in alopecia areata. Turning to the study itself: Tofacitinib continued for 6 to 18 months and was then withheld for 6 months.

Specified treatment: oral pan-JAK inhibitor, 5-10 mg twice daily. Sequencing templates came from extracted RNA that was reverse transcribed into cDNA. Clones were sequenced by immunoSEQ multiplex PCR, and TCRdb holds only the in-frame ones, with some missing. Here the sample spans some 200,000 clones, more than 45% being singletons. There are 15 residues in the CDR3. The trim removed 1 base at V and 5 bases at J, leaving 4 bases unmatched. Germline V gene data show CDR1 as SGHRS and CDR2 as YFSETQ. The sequenced sample was CD4+ T cells sorted from blood, obtained at week 24, from a patient treated with tofacitinib. The genes are TRBV5-1 and TRBJ2-7; 12 bases align to TRBD1. This receptor was identified in a human donor with alopecia areata. The CDR3 region has the DNA TGCGCCAGCAGCTTGTTGGGGACAGGGGGCCACGAGCAGTACTTC. Translation: CASSLLGTGGHEQYF.